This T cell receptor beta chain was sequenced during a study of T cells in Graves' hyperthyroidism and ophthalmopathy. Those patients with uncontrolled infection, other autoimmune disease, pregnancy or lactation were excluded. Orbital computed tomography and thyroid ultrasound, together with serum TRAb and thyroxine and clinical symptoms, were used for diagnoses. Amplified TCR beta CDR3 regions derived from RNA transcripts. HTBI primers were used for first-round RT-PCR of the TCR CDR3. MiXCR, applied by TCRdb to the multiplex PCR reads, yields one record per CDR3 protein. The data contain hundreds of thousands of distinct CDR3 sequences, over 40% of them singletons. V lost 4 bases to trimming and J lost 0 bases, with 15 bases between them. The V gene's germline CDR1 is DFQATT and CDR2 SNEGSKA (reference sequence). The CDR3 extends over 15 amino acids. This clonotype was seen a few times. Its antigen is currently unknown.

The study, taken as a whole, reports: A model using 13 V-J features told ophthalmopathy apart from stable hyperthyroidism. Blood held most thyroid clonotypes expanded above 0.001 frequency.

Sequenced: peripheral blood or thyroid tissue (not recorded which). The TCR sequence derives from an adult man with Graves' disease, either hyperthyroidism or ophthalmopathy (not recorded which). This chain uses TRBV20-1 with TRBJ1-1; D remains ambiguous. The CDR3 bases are TGCAGTGCTACGACATACCCCGGGTTGAACACTGAAGCTTTCTTT. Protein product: CSATTYPGLNTEAFF.